These 26 T cell receptor beta chains originate from one sample sequenced in a study of shared clonotypes between healthy human individuals. Generated by immunoSEQ multiplex PCR, the TCRdb table keeps only in-frame clones and is missing some. Of 600,000 to 700,000 clones detected, 73% appear once; the ten largest clones hold around 1.8%. Sequencing was carried out using memory CD4+ T cells sorted from blood. Subset in this sample: CD45RA-negative fraction. The receptors were sampled from a woman between 25 and 40 years old in good health.

This chain uses TRBV5-1 with TRBJ1-1, with D tentatively TRBD1 (5 bases). Germline V gene sequence: CDR1 SGHRS, CDR2 YFSETQ. The V end lost 7 bases, the J end lost 1 base, and 11 bases lay between the germline ends. CDR3 size: 13 residues. The CDR3 DNA follows: TGCGCCAGCTTTGACAGCGAGAACACTGAAGCTTTCTTT. Translated: CASFDSENTEAFF.

The V gene is TRBV7-2, the J gene TRBJ2-3, with D perhaps matching TRBD2 (5 bases). This CDR3 contains 15 residues. CDR1 is SGHTA and CDR2 is FQGNSA in the germline V gene. Trimming cost V 1 base and J 1 base, with 9 bases left between them. The CDR3 coding sequence is TGTGCCAGCAGCTTAGGCGGGCCCGGCACAGATACGCAGTATTTT. This sequence encodes CASSLGGPGTDTQYF. Using reference TRBV7-2 and TRBJ2-3 for the parts outside the CDR3, the full variable domain is GAGVSQSPSNKVTEKGKDVELRCDPISGHTALYWYRQSLGQGLEFLIYFQGNSAPDKSGLPSDRFSAERTGGSVSTLTIQRTQQEDSAVYLCASSLGGPGTDTQYFGPGTRLTVL.

This sequence joins TRBV28 and TRBJ1-1; the D is unclear. CDR1 is MDHEN and CDR2 is SYDVKM in the germline V gene. This CDR3 is built from 14 residues. The V gene lost 5 bases and the J gene lost 3 bases, with 13 bases spanning the gap. The chain's CDR3 is CASSRGGVDTEAFF. The CDR3 DNA reads as TGTGCCAGCAGTCGAGGAGGCGTCGACACTGAAGCTTTCTTT.

V and J are TRBV28 and TRBJ2-1, with TRBD2 matching over 7 bases. CDR3 length equals 15 residues. Germline-derived CDR1 and CDR2 are MDHEN and SYDVKM. Trimming cost V 2 bases and J 7 bases; bases outside gene matches: 8. The CDR3 DNA sequence: TGTGCCAGCAGTTTAGCCGGGACTACACATAATGAGCAGTTCTTC. Its translation is CASSLAGTTHNEQFF.

This sequence joins TRBV27 and TRBJ2-5; D is possibly TRBD1 (5 bases). CDR3 length equals 13 residues. Trimming stripped 3 bases from V and 2 bases from J, with 7 bases between. Germline V lookup: CDR1 MNHEY, CDR2 SMNVEV (reference sequence). The chain's CDR3 is CASSFQGQETQYF. DNA of the CDR3: TGTGCCAGCAGTTTCCAGGGACAAGAGACCCAGTACTTC.

This chain links TRBV11-2 with TRBJ1-1; D is possibly TRBD1 (5 bases). V shed 5 bases and J shed 1 base, with 14 bases lying between them. The CDR3 covers 15 residues. Per germline, CDR1 SGHAT and CDR2 FQNNGV. The CDR3 loop reads CASSLQGIRNTEAFF. CDR3 bases: TGTGCCAGCAGCCTGCAGGGTATACGGAACACTGAAGCTTTCTTT.

V is TRBV2 and J is TRBJ2-3; 8 nucleotides align to TRBD2. The CDR3 has 16 amino acids. V trimming: 4 bases; J trimming: 7 bases; junction bases outside the gene matches: 13. CDR1 and CDR2 from the germline V gene are SNHLY and FYNNEI. The CDR3 nucleotides are TGTGCCAGCAGTGTGGAGCGGGAGCACTTTGGTCATACGCAGTATTTT. Protein product: CASSVEREHFGHTQYF. Full variable domain (missing parts from reference TRBV2 and TRBJ2-3): EPEVTQTPSHQVTQMGQEVILRCVPISNHLYFYWYRQILGQKVEFLVSFYNNEISEKSEIFDDQFSVERPDGSNFTLKIRSTKLEDSAMYFCASSVEREHFGHTQYFGPGTRLTVL.

This chain links TRBV5-4 with TRBJ1-1, with a possible D match to TRBD1 (5 bases). This CDR3 spans 13 amino acids. Germline CDR1 reads SGHNT; CDR2 reads YYREEE (reference sequence). V was pared by 2 bases and J by 4 bases, with 9 bases between. The CDR3 DNA reads as TGTGCCAGCAGCTTTAGAGGGACCACTGAAGCTTTCTTT. This gives the protein CASSFRGTTEAFF. Supplemented by reference TRBV5-4 and TRBJ1-1, the full variable domain reads ETGVTQSPTHLIKTRGQQVTLRCSSQSGHNTVSWYQQALGQGPQFIFQYYREEENGRGNFPPRFSGLQFPNYSSELNVNALELDDSALYLCASSFRGTTEAFFGQGTRLTVV.

This clone was seen ten or more times. The V and J genes are TRBV14 and TRBJ2-1, with TRBD2 matching over 9 bases. The CDR3 loop spans 18 amino acids. V shed 0 bases and J 6 bases; nucleotides not matched to a gene: 12. Germline V gene lookup returns CDR1 SGHDN and CDR2 FVKESK. CDR3 sequence (DNA): TGTGCCAGCAGCCAAGAGGTAGTTCCTAGCGGGAAAAGCAATGAGCAGTTCTTC. Residues: CASSQEVVPSGKSNEQFF.

This rearrangement joins TRBV18 to TRBJ1-1; D not resolved. Germline assignment: CDR1 KGHSH and CDR2 LQKENI. The length of the CDR3 is 14 residues. The ends were cut back, 3 bases at V and 0 bases at J, with 8 bases in the middle. The CDR3 coding sequence is TGTGCCAGCTCACCGAGCATCTTGAACACTGAAGCTTTCTTT. Residues: CASSPSILNTEAFF.

Only a few counts were recorded for this clone. This chain joins TRBV10-3 and TRBJ2-7; D gene unclear. V lost 4 bases and J 5 bases, leaving 15 bases between the germline ends. Germline-derived CDR1 and CDR2 are ENHRY and SYGVKD. CDR3 size: 14 residues. CDR3 loop: CAISALAPPNEQYF. CDR3 DNA sequence: TGTGCCATCAGTGCTTTAGCCCCTCCTAACGAGCAGTACTTC.

J is TRBJ2-3 and V is TRBV19, with 10 nucleotides matching TRBD2. The CDR3 loop spans 16 amino acids. V dropped 2 bases and J dropped 4; count of bases not matched to a gene: 6. Germline CDR1 reads LNHDA; CDR2 reads SQIVND (reference sequence). This CDR3 is CASSISLAGVADTQYF. The CDR3 DNA sequence: TGTGCCAGTAGTATAAGTCTAGCGGGAGTGGCAGATACGCAGTATTTT.

This chain links TRBV5-1 with TRBJ2-3, with a tentative D call TRBD1 (5 bases). V gave up 4 bases and J gave up 4 bases, with 13 bases separating them. Germline lookup yields CDR1 SGHRS and CDR2 YFSETQ. CDR3 size: 14 residues. DNA for the CDR3: TGCGCCAGCAGCGCTGCCCCAGGGTCAGATACGCAGTATTTT. It is translated as CASSAAPGSDTQYF.

This clone was recorded only once. This chain uses TRBV7-9 with TRBJ1-4, with a weak D call TRBD1 (6 bases). With 4 bases removed from V and 2 bases from J, the gap between germline ends came to 11 bases. CDR1 is SEHNR, CDR2 FQNEAQ, per germline (reference sequence). The CDR3 extends over 15 amino acids. CDR3 sequence (DNA): TGTGCCAGCAGCTCTCAGGGGTTCACTAATGAAAAACTGTTTTTT. Protein: CASSSQGFTNEKLFF.

The CDR3 sequence is CASSLRDIGDEQYF. The CDR3 DNA is TGCGCCAGCAGCTTGCGGGACATTGGAGACGAGCAGTACTTC. The chain is built from TRBV5-1 and TRBJ2-7; possible D gene TRBD1, 6 bases. Trimming pared 1 base from V and 5 bases from J, leaving 13 bases between. This CDR3 contains 14 residues. The V gene's germline CDR1 is SGHRS and CDR2 YFSETQ.

The chain employs TRBV5-1 and TRBJ1-2, with D perhaps matching TRBD1 (5 bases). Germline V gene sequence: CDR1 SGHRS, CDR2 YFSETQ. Trimming pared 0 bases from V and 4 bases from J, leaving 10 bases between. The CDR3 is made up of 14 amino acids. The CDR3 sequence: CASSLAWGGYGYTF. The CDR3 DNA sequence: TGCGCCAGCAGCTTGGCCTGGGGGGGCTATGGCTACACCTTC. Combining the CDR3 with reference TRBV5-1 and TRBJ1-2 gives the whole variable domain KAGVTQTPRYLIKTRGQQVTLSCSPISGHRSVSWYQQTPGQGLQFLFEYFSETQRNKGNFPGRFSGRQFSNSRSEMNVSTLELGDSALYLCASSLAWGGYGYTFGSGTRLTVV.

This chain joins TRBV2 and TRBJ1-1; 8 bases match TRBD1. Germline loops: CDR1 SNHLY, CDR2 FYNNEI. Trimming at V came to 7 bases and at J to 5 bases, leaving 9 bases not matched to a gene. This CDR3 is built from 14 residues. Here the CDR3 DNA reads TGTGCCAGCACCGGACAGGGTAGGGGAACTGAAGCTTTCTTT. Translated: CASTGQGRGTEAFF.

The chain couples TRBV19 to TRBJ2-5, with 9 bases identical to TRBD2. Germline lookup yields CDR1 LNHDA and CDR2 SQIVND (reference sequence). The CDR3 is 16 residues long. Trimming at V came to 5 bases and at J to 4 bases, leaving 11 bases not matched to a gene. The CDR3 reads CASSDLAGAGRETQYF. CDR3 coding DNA: TGTGCCAGTAGTGACTTAGCGGGAGCGGGTCGAGAGACCCAGTACTTC.

In its sample, this clone was seen a few times. This rearrangement joins TRBV6-6 to TRBJ2-7; 8 bases map to TRBD1. The V segment lost 9 bases and the J segment 3 bases; nucleotides outside the gene matches: 7. The CDR3 is 13 residues long. Germline V gene data show CDR1 as MNHNY and CDR2 as SVGAGI (reference sequence). For the CDR3, the DNA is TGTGCCAGTAAAGGACAGGGAAGCTACGAGCAGTACTTC. Its protein is CASKGQGSYEQYF.

The V and J genes are TRBV25-1 and TRBJ1-1; D unresolved. The V gene's germline CDR1 is MGHDK and CDR2 SYGVNS. V lost 4 bases to trimming and J lost 4 bases, with 16 bases between them. This CDR3 has 15 amino acids. The CDR3: CASSVRKGRGTEAFF. The CDR3 DNA is TGTGCCAGCAGTGTAAGAAAGGGCCGGGGCACTGAAGCTTTCTTT.

This clone was recorded a few times. The chain links TRBV5-1 to TRBJ2-3; 8 bases match TRBD2. This CDR3 has 16 residues. The V gene end was trimmed by 4 bases and the J gene end by 5 bases; junction bases not matched to a gene: 12. Germline V gene data show CDR1 as SGHRS and CDR2 as YFSETQ. The CDR3 sequence is CASSLQPGLGEDTQYF. DNA of the CDR3: TGCGCCAGCAGCCTCCAGCCGGGACTAGGGGAAGATACGCAGTATTTT.

This chain joins TRBV6-1 and TRBJ1-5, with D unresolved. Per the germline V gene, CDR1 is MNHNS and CDR2 is SASEGT. The CDR3 covers 12 residues. Trimming took off 7 bases at V and 7 bases at J, with 11 bases between the two ends. CDR3 in amino acids: CASTEGEQPQHF. The CDR3 bases are TGTGCCAGCACAGAGGGCGAACAGCCCCAGCATTTT.

This clone came up a few times. This chain uses TRBV14 with TRBJ1-1; a possible D gene is TRBD1 (5 bases). Trimming took off 4 bases at V and 0 bases at J, with 9 bases between the two ends. Germline loops: CDR1 SGHDN, CDR2 FVKESK. The CDR3 is made up of 14 amino acids. The CDR3 sequence: CASSLGTVNTEAFF. For the CDR3, the DNA is TGTGCCAGCAGCCTCGGGACCGTGAACACTGAAGCTTTCTTT.

The rearrangement uses TRBV19 and TRBJ1-3; D is uncertain. V lost 5 bases to trimming and J lost 0 bases, with 11 bases between them. The CDR3 length is 15 residues. Looked up from germline, CDR1 is LNHDA and CDR2 is SQIVND (reference sequence). Here the CDR3 DNA reads TGTGCCAGTAGTGCGGACGCCCGCTCTGGAAACACCATATATTTT. It specifies CASSADARSGNTIYF.

The V gene is TRBV6-5, the J gene TRBJ1-2, with TRBD1 as a possible D gene (5 bases). The germline V gene encodes CDR1 MNHEY and CDR2 SVGAGI. V was cut by 3 bases and J by 4 bases, with 12 bases left in between. The CDR3 totals 14 residues. CDR3 loop: CASSYQGLSYGYTF. In DNA form, the CDR3 reads TGTGCCAGCAGTTATCAGGGACTTAGCTATGGCTACACCTTC.

This clone turned up a few times. CDR3: CASSLGGGPGDTQYF. Written as DNA, the CDR3 is TGTGCCAGCAGCTTGGGGGGAGGGCCAGGGGATACGCAGTATTTT. V and J are TRBV5-4 and TRBJ2-3, with 7 bases matching TRBD2. This CDR3 has 15 residues. The ends lost 0 bases at V and 6 bases at J; junction bases unmatched: 7. CDR1 is SGHNT and CDR2 is YYREEE in the germline V gene (reference sequence). The variable domain in full, completed from reference TRBV5-4 and TRBJ2-3, reads ETGVTQSPTHLIKTRGQQVTLRCSSQSGHNTVSWYQQALGQGPQFIFQYYREEENGRGNFPPRFSGLQFPNYSSELNVNALELDDSALYLCASSLGGGPGDTQYFGPGTRLTVL.